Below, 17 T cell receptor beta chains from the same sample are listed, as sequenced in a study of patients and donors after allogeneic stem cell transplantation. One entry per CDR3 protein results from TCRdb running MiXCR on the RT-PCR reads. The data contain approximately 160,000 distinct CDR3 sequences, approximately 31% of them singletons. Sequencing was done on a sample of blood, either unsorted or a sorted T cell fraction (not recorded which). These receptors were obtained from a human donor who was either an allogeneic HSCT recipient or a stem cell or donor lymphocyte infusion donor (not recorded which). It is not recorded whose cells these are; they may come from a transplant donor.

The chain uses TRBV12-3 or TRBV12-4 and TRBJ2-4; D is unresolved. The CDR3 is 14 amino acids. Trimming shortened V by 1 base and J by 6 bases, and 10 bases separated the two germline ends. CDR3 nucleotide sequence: TGTGCCAGCAGTTTAGAGGGTACCCTAAACATTCAGTACTTC. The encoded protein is CASSLEGTLNIQYF.

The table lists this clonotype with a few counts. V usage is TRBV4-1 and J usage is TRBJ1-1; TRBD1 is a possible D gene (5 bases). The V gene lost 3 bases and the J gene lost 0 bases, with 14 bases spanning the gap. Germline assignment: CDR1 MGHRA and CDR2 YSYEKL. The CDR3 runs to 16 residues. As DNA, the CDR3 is TGCGCCAGCAGCCACCCTCGAGACAGATTGAACACTGAAGCTTTCTTT. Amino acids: CASSHPRDRLNTEAFF.

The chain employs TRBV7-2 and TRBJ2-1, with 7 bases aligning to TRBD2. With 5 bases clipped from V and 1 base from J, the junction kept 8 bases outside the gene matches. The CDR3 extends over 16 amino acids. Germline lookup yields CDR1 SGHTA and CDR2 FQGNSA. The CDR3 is CASSPQRERSYNEQFF. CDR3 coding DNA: TGTGCCAGCAGCCCCCAGCGGGAACGGTCCTACAATGAGCAGTTCTTC.

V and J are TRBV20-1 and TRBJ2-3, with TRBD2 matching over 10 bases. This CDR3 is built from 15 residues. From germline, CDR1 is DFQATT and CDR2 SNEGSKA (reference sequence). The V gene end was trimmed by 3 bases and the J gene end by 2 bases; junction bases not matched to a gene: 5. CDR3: CSASRTSGYTDTQYF. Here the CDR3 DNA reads TGCAGTGCTAGCAGGACTAGCGGATACACAGATACGCAGTATTTT.

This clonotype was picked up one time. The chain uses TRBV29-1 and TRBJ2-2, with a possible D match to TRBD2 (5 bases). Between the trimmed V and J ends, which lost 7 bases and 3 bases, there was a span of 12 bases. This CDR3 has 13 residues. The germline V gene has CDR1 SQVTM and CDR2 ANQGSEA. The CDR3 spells CSGRSGYTGELFF. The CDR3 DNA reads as TGCAGCGGGAGGAGTGGGTACACCGGGGAGCTGTTTTTT.

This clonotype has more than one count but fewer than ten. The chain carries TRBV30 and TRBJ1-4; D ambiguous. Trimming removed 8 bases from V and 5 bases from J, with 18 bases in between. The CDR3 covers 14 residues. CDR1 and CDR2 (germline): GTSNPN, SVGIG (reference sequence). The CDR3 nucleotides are TGTGCCAGCACAAGCAGGAAAGGGAATGAAAAACTGTTTTTT. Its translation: CASTSRKGNEKLFF.

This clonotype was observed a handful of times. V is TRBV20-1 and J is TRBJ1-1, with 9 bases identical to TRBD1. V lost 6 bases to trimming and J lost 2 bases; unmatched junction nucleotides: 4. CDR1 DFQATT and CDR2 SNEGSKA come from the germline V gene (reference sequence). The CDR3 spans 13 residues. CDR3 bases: TGCAGTGCGGGGACAGGGACAAACACTGAAGCTTTCTTT. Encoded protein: CSAGTGTNTEAFF.

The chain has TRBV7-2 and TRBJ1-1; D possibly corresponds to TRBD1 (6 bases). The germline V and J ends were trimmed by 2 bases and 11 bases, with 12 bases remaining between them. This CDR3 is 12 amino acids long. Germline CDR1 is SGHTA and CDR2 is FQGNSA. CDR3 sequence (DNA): TGTGCCAGCAGCTTACGGGGGGCCGGGGCTTTCTTT. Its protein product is CASSLRGAGAFF. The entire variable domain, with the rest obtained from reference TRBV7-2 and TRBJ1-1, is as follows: GAGVSQSPSNKVTEKGKDVELRCDPISGHTALYWYRQSLGQGLEFLIYFQGNSAPDKSGLPSDRFSAERTGGSVSTLTIQRTQQEDSAVYLCASSLRGAGAFFGQGTRLTVV.

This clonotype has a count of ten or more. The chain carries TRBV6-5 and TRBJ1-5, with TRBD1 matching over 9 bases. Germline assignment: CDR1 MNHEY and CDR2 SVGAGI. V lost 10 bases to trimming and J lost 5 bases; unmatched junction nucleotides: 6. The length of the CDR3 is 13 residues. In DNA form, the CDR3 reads TGTGCCACCGGACAGGGGAATTATCAGCCCCAGCATTTT. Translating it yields CATGQGNYQPQHF.

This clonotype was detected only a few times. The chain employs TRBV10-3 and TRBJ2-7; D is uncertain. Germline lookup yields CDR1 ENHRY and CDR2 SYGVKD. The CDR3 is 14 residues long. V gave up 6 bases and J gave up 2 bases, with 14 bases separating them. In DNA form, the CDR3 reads TGTGCCATCAGCACTATCATAGGGCCCTACGAGCAGTACTTC. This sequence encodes CAISTIIGPYEQYF.

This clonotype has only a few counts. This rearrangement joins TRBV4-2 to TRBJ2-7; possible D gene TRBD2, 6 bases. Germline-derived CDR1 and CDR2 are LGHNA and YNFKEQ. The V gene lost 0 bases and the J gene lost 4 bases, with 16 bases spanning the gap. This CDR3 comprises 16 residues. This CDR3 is CASSQDSLGDFYEQYF. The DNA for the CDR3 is TGTGCCAGCAGCCAAGATAGCCTAGGGGACTTTTACGAGCAGTACTTC.

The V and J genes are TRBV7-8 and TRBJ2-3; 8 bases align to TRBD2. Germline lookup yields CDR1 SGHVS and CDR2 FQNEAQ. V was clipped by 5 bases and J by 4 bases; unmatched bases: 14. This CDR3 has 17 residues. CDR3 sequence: CASSTNFLAGGPDTQYF. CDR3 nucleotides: TGTGCCAGCAGCACGAACTTCCTAGCGGGCGGGCCAGATACGCAGTATTTT.

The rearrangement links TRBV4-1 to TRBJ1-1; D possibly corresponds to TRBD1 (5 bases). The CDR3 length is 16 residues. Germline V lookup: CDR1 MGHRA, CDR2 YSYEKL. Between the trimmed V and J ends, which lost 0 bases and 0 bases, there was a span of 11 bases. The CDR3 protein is CASSQDSGTLNTEAFF. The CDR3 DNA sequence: TGCGCCAGCAGCCAAGATAGTGGGACCCTGAACACTGAAGCTTTCTTT.

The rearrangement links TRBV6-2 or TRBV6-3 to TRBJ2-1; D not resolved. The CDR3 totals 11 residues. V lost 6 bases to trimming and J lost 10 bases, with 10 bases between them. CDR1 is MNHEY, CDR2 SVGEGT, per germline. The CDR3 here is CASSSSSEQFF. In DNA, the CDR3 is TGTGCCAGCAGCAGTTCCTCCGAGCAGTTCTTC.

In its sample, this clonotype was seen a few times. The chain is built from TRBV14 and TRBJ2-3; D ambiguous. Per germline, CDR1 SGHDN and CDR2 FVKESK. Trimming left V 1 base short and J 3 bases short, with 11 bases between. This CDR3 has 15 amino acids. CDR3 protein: CASSQVGVRTDTQYF. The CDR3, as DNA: TGTGCCAGCAGCCAAGTCGGAGTAAGGACAGATACGCAGTATTTT.

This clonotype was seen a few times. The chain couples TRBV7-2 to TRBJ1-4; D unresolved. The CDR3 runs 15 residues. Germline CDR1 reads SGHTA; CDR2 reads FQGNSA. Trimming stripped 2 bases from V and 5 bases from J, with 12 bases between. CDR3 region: CASSLKHNTNEKLFF. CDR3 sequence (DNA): TGTGCCAGCAGCTTAAAACACAATACCAATGAAAAACTGTTTTTT.

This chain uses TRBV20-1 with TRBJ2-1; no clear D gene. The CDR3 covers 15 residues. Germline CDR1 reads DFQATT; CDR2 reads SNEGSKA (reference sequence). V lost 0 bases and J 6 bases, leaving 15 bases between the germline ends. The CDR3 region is CSARDPMVSLNEQFF. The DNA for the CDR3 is TGCAGTGCTAGAGATCCCATGGTGTCCCTCAATGAGCAGTTCTTC.